This TCR beta chain was recovered during a study of cytomegalovirus exposure and HLA in healthy donors. This clone has a single count. Its target is unknown. Broader study findings: Usually a TCR sequence was rare, but some public TCRs were found in many donors.

This CDR3 is 13 amino acids long. Looked up from germline, CDR1 is SEHNR and CDR2 is FQNEAQ (reference sequence). The V end was cut by 4 bases, the J end by 7 bases, with 12 bases between. PCR primers comprised 60 Vbeta and 13 Jbeta primers. Sequencing used immunoSEQ multiplex PCR; TCRdb keeps in-frame clones, though not all of them. The table shows 140,000 or so clones, with roughly 80% occurring only once. The genes are TRBV7-9 and TRBJ2-3; D is undetermined. Input material: PBMCs. The TCR was taken from a woman aged 35 to 49 in good health and CMV-seropositive. In DNA form, the CDR3 reads TGTGCCAGCAGCTCTGCCTCGGTCCATACGCAGTATTTT. It yields the protein CASSSASVHTQYF.